Each of the 13 T cell receptor beta chains below was sequenced from the same sample in a study of patients and donors after allogeneic stem cell transplantation. TCRdb reanalysed the RT-PCR reads using MiXCR and keeps one entry per CDR3 protein. The table has 200,000 to 250,000 distinct CDR3 sequences, around 40% seen once. Sequenced: blood, either unsorted or a sorted T cell fraction (not recorded which). The origin of the receptors is a human donor who was either an allogeneic HSCT recipient or a stem cell or donor lymphocyte infusion donor (not recorded which). It is not recorded whose cells these are; they may come from a transplant donor.

The V and J genes are TRBV20-1 and TRBJ2-7; TRBD1 matches at 7 bases. Germline-derived CDR1 and CDR2 are DFQATT and SNEGSKA (reference sequence). The V and J ends lost 3 bases and 7 bases, in that order; junction bases with no gene match: 15. The length of the CDR3 is 15 residues. The CDR3 coding sequence is TGCAGTGCTAGGGACCTACAGGGGACCCCTTTTGAGCAGTACTTC. Translated, it gives CSARDLQGTPFEQYF.

The rearrangement joins TRBV12-3 or TRBV12-4 to TRBJ2-7, with D possibly matching TRBD1 (6 bases). Trimming stripped 5 bases from V and 3 bases from J, with 11 bases between. The length of the CDR3 is 13 residues. CDR3 in amino acids: CASSPGQFYEQYF. Here the CDR3 DNA reads TGTGCCAGCAGTCCCGGACAGTTCTACGAGCAGTACTTC.

This clonotype was seen just once. The gene calls are TRBV2 and TRBJ2-3; 7 bases match TRBD2. The CDR3 is made up of 15 amino acids. Germline V lookup: CDR1 SNHLY, CDR2 FYNNEI. With V trimmed by 4 bases and J by 0 bases, 4 bases remained unmatched. CDR3 region: CASSGRGMSTDTQYF. CDR3 DNA: TGTGCCAGCAGTGGGCGGGGGATGAGCACAGATACGCAGTATTTT.

J is TRBJ1-6 and V is TRBV7-6, with D unresolved. Trimming took 6 bases from V and 2 from J, leaving 11 bases between them. The V gene's germline CDR1 is SGHVS and CDR2 FNYEAQ. CDR3 length: 15 residues. CDR3 in amino acids: CASSTLIAYNSPLHF. In DNA form, the CDR3 reads TGTGCCAGCAGTACCTTAATAGCCTATAATTCACCCCTCCACTTT.

V is TRBV6-1 and J is TRBJ2-1; D remains ambiguous. With 3 bases removed from V and 10 bases from J, the gap between germline ends came to 13 bases. Germline CDR1 reads MNHNS; CDR2 reads SASEGT. The CDR3 sequence is 13 residues long. The CDR3 spells CASSDQGLGEQFF. The CDR3 DNA sequence: TGTGCCAGCAGTGATCAAGGTCTAGGGGAGCAGTTCTTC.

This clonotype turned up a few times. The V and J genes are TRBV7-8 and TRBJ2-3, with D hard to call. Germline loops: CDR1 SGHVS, CDR2 FQNEAQ. The CDR3 runs to 13 residues. With 2 bases removed from V and 5 bases from J, the gap between germline ends came to 8 bases. The CDR3 protein is CASSLYPGDTQYF. CDR3 DNA: TGTGCCAGCAGCTTATATCCGGGAGATACGCAGTATTTT.

J is TRBJ2-2 and V is TRBV28; the D gene is possibly TRBD1 (5 bases). CDR1 and CDR2 (germline): MDHEN, SYDVKM. The V end was cut by 6 bases, the J end by 2 bases, with 13 bases between. This CDR3 is built from 15 residues. CDR3 residues: CASSLPGYNTGELFF. CDR3 coding DNA: TGTGCCAGCAGCCTACCAGGGTATAACACCGGGGAGCTGTTTTTT. Looking up the rest from reference TRBV28 and TRBJ2-2 gives the full variable domain: DVKVTQSSRYLVKRTGEKVFLECVQDMDHENMFWYRQDPGLGLRLIYFSYDVKMKEKGDIPEGYSVSREKKERFSLILESASTNQTSMYLCASSLPGYNTGELFFGEGSRLTVL.

This clonotype was observed a handful of times. The chain has TRBV29-1 and TRBJ1-2; D unresolved. Germline-derived CDR1 and CDR2 are SQVTM and ANQGSEA. This CDR3 region has 12 residues. V shed 2 bases and J shed 2 bases, with 6 bases lying between them. For the CDR3, the DNA is TGCAGCGTTGAATCCCGGAACTATGGCTACACCTTC. Translated, it gives CSVESRNYGYTF.

The rearrangement uses TRBV5-1 and TRBJ2-7, with TRBD1 identical over 7 bases. The CDR3 totals 14 residues. Germline-derived CDR1 and CDR2 are SGHRS and YFSETQ. J lost 2 bases, V lost 4 bases, and 6 bases had no gene match. The CDR3 DNA sequence: TGCGCCAGCAGCCCCCCGGGACAGCCCTACGAGCAGTACTTC. Its protein product is CASSPPGQPYEQYF.

This clonotype was counted a few times. The chain is built from TRBV27 and TRBJ1-2; 9 nucleotides match TRBD1. The V gene's germline CDR1 is MNHEY and CDR2 SMNVEV (reference sequence). J was trimmed by 6 bases and V by 5 bases; bases with no gene match: 4. This CDR3 spans 13 amino acids. CDR3 amino acids: CASSPGTGHGYTF. Written as DNA, the CDR3 is TGTGCCAGCAGTCCGGGGACAGGGCATGGCTACACCTTC.

This chain links TRBV5-1 with TRBJ2-5, with D possibly being TRBD1 (5 bases). The CDR3 length is 14 residues. V was shortened by 2 bases and J by 1 base, with 9 bases between the two germline ends. CDR1 is SGHRS and CDR2 is YFSETQ in the germline V gene. As DNA, the CDR3 is TGCGCCAGCAGCTTACCGGACACCCAAGAGACCCAGTACTTC. Translation: CASSLPDTQETQYF.

This chain uses TRBV7-6 with TRBJ1-6; D is unclear. Germline-derived CDR1 and CDR2 are SGHVS and FNYEAQ. The CDR3 length is 12 residues. V was shortened by 6 bases and J by 8 bases, with 8 bases between the two germline ends. In DNA form, the CDR3 reads TGTGCCAGCAGGGTGAACGATTCACCCCTCCACTTT. Encoded protein: CASRVNDSPLHF.

In its sample, this clonotype was seen a few times. V gene TRBV5-1 combines with J gene TRBJ1-2; D unclear. V was trimmed by 4 bases and J by 6 bases, leaving 16 bases between them. There are 14 residues in the CDR3. Germline V gene data show CDR1 as SGHRS and CDR2 as YFSETQ. Here the CDR3 reads CASSPGSNLDGYTF. CDR3 in DNA: TGCGCCAGCAGCCCTGGGTCAAACCTGGATGGCTACACCTTC.